Detailed here is one TCR beta chain. What it binds is unknown. This sample stems from a study of cytotoxic CD8 clonotypes in ibrutinib-treated CLL. V was pared by 4 bases and J by 3 bases, with 11 bases of the junction left unmatched. The CDR3 covers 17 residues. Germline CDR1 SGHAT, CDR2 FQNNGV. The sequencing depth, 1 in 200,000 to 1 in 1 million T cells, was the target. Sequencing was performed with immunoSEQ multiplex PCR; in TCRdb, only in-frame clones are kept and a portion is missing. The profile covers under 300,000 clones, with approximately 79% appearing a single time and 5.6% taken by the ten largest. Broader study findings: Patients had baseline clonality above age-matched healthy donors, and this clonality moved with circulating CD8+ T-cell counts.

The sequence was collected from a human donor with chronic lymphocytic leukemia. Sequences were derived from PBMCs, sampled at disease progression, from a patient treated with ibrutinib. The rearrangement uses TRBV11-2 and TRBJ2-7; 11 bases are a match to TRBD1. CDR3 in DNA: TGTGCCAGCAGCTCCCGGACAGGGGGCGGTCTCGACTACGAGCAGTACTTC. As protein: CASSSRTGGGLDYEQYF.